This T cell receptor beta chain derives from a study of beta chain features in type 1 diabetes. Study-level points and caveats: Shortening that was moderate but significant affected the TCRB CDR3s of Type 1 diabetes patients in all four CD4+ subsets. Within patients, naive, central memory and Treg TCRB repertoires seemed more similar than within healthy donors.

Remarks on this clone: Antigen specificity is unknown.

From germline, CDR1 is MNHNY and CDR2 SVGAGI (reference sequence). The V and J ends lost 5 bases and 2 bases respectively, with 9 bases between them. This CDR3 comprises 13 residues. Reverse transcription of all isolated RNA meant that expressed TCRB transcripts were sequenced. The assay was immunoSEQ multiplex PCR, and TCRdb's table has in-frame clones only and misses some. In the table there are around 600,000 clones, roughly 12% of which are singletons. This chain connects TRBV6-6 to TRBJ2-5; D gene uncertain. The TCR originated in a man aged 30 to 39 with type 1 diabetes. What was sequenced was naive CD4+ T cells from blood. For the CDR3, the DNA is TGTGCCAGCAGTCGATTCATGCAAGAGACCCAGTACTTC. As protein: CASSRFMQETQYF.